Following are 23 T cell receptor beta chains from one sample sequenced in a study of blood T cell repertoires in COVID-19. The assay was immunoSEQ multiplex PCR, and TCRdb's table has in-frame clones only and misses some. The sample yields approximately 140,000 clones, approximately 90% seen once. The sequenced sample was peripheral blood. These receptors were collected from a human donor in a cohort sampled during active COVID-19.

The V call is TRBV5-1, the J call TRBJ2-7, with D perhaps TRBD2 (5 bases). The CDR3 extends over 13 amino acids. Trimming pared 4 bases from V and 3 bases from J, leaving 11 bases between. Germline CDR1 and CDR2: SGHRS and YFSETQ. The CDR3 region has the DNA TGCGCCAGCAGCCAGGAAACTAGCTACGAGCAGTACTTC. Protein sequence: CASSQETSYEQYF.

The V gene is TRBV29-1, the J gene TRBJ1-2, with 9 nucleotides matching TRBD1. The CDR3 loop spans 16 amino acids. Trimming cost V 4 bases and J 2 bases; bases outside gene matches: 11. Germline CDR1 reads SQVTM; CDR2 reads ANQGSEA. The CDR3 spells CSVGPEGQGSNYGYTF. As DNA, the CDR3 is TGCAGCGTTGGGCCCGAGGGACAGGGATCCAACTATGGCTACACCTTC.

V usage is TRBV30 and J usage is TRBJ2-6; 8 bases align to TRBD1. This CDR3 region has 17 residues. CDR1 is GTSNPN, CDR2 SVGIG, per germline (reference sequence). The J segment lost 4 bases and the V segment lost 3 bases, leaving 11 bases of the junction unmatched. This CDR3 is CAWSRGRTRGGANVLTF. In DNA, the CDR3 is TGTGCCTGGAGCAGGGGGCGAACCAGGGGCGGGGCCAACGTCCTGACTTTC.

V gene TRBV6-6 combines with J gene TRBJ2-3; 7 nucleotides line up with TRBD1. The CDR3 totals 16 residues. CDR1 and CDR2 (germline): MNHNY, SVGAGI (reference sequence). V lost 6 bases and J lost 2; bases outside the gene matches: 11. CDR3 loop: CASSRTRDRYTDTQYF. The CDR3 DNA sequence: TGTGCCAGCAGCCGCACCCGGGACAGATACACAGATACGCAGTATTTT.

This chain links TRBV7-2 with TRBJ1-4, with D tentatively TRBD1 (5 bases). The CDR3 consists of 14 residues. Germline lookup yields CDR1 SGHTA and CDR2 FQGNSA. The germline V and J ends were trimmed by 6 bases and 8 bases, with 16 bases remaining between them. CDR3 protein: CASSRQLNTEKLFF. CDR3 nucleotides: TGTGCCAGCAGTCGACAGTTAAACACGGAAAAACTGTTTTTT.

The rearrangement joins TRBV19 to TRBJ2-1, with D perhaps matching TRBD1 (5 bases). This CDR3 contains 16 residues. V dropped 6 bases and J dropped 0 bases, with 15 bases sitting between them. Looked up from germline, CDR1 is LNHDA and CDR2 is SQIVND (reference sequence). In DNA form, the CDR3 reads TGTGCCAGTAGGGGCCAGGGAAGAGGCTCCTACAATGAGCAGTTCTTC. Amino acids: CASRGQGRGSYNEQFF.

The chain has TRBV6-6 and TRBJ2-1, with D possibly being TRBD1 (6 bases). The V and J ends lost 5 bases and 7 bases respectively, with 18 bases between them. The CDR3 runs 15 residues. CDR1 and CDR2 (germline): MNHNY, SVGAGI (reference sequence). This CDR3 is CASSPGHGIQNEQFF. CDR3 DNA sequence: TGTGCCAGCAGTCCGGGACACGGAATCCAAAATGAGCAGTTCTTC.

This chain connects TRBV7-2 to TRBJ2-4, with 11 bases aligning to TRBD2. Germline CDR1 SGHTA, CDR2 FQGNSA. The CDR3 is 16 amino acids. The V segment lost 3 bases and the J segment 4 bases; nucleotides outside the gene matches: 5. The CDR3 loop is CASSFGLAGGKNIQYF. The DNA for the CDR3 is TGTGCCAGCAGCTTCGGGCTAGCGGGGGGTAAAAACATTCAGTACTTC.

This clone was counted once. This chain links TRBV7-2 with TRBJ2-7; TRBD2 aligns across 7 bases. The CDR3 consists of 19 residues. J was trimmed by 1 base and V by 2 bases; bases with no gene match: 17. The germline V gene encodes CDR1 SGHTA and CDR2 FQGNSA. The CDR3 sequence is CASSLPETGGEGSSYEQYF. The DNA of the CDR3 is TGTGCCAGCAGCTTACCCGAAACAGGCGGGGAGGGCTCTTCCTACGAGCAGTACTTC.

The chain carries TRBV6-5 and TRBJ2-5; D possibly corresponds to TRBD1 (5 bases). The CDR3 is 14 amino acids. V was trimmed by 6 bases and J by 0 bases, leaving 11 bases between them. Germline CDR1 and CDR2: MNHEY and SVGAGI. The CDR3 protein is CASSWTPYQETQYF. The CDR3 bases are TGTGCCAGCAGCTGGACACCGTACCAAGAGACCCAGTACTTC.

V usage is TRBV4-2 and J usage is TRBJ1-6; no clear D gene. Trimming left V 0 bases short and J 8 bases short, with 8 bases between. Germline V gene lookup returns CDR1 LGHNA and CDR2 YNFKEQ. The CDR3 contains 14 residues. DNA of the CDR3: TGTGCCAGCAGCCAAGATTTGGAGGATTCACCCCTCCACTTT. Translating it yields CASSQDLEDSPLHF.

The chain is built from TRBV6-5 and TRBJ2-5; D perhaps matches TRBD2 (7 bases). There are 12 residues in the CDR3. CDR1 MNHEY and CDR2 SVGAGI come from the germline V gene. V gave up 6 bases and J gave up 5 bases, with 10 bases separating them. In nucleotides, the CDR3 is TGTGCCAGCAGGAAGGGGGGGGAGACCCAGTACTTC. This encodes CASRKGGETQYF.

J is TRBJ1-1 and V is TRBV18, with D perhaps TRBD1 (5 bases). The CDR3 extends over 12 amino acids. CDR1 and CDR2 (germline): KGHSH, LQKENI. The V gene lost 3 bases and the J gene lost 10 bases, with 12 bases spanning the gap. Here the CDR3 DNA reads TGTGCCAGCTCACCCCGGGGGGGATCAGCTTTCTTT. This encodes CASSPRGGSAFF.

The rearrangement uses TRBV5-4 and TRBJ2-1; TRBD1 might be the D (6 bases). The CDR3 loop spans 15 amino acids. Germline CDR1 SGHNT, CDR2 YYREEE (reference sequence). V was trimmed by 5 bases and J by 8 bases, leaving 20 bases between them. The CDR3 coding sequence is TGTGCCAGCAGTACGCCAACAGGGATGAGGGATGAGCAGTTCTTC. As protein: CASSTPTGMRDEQFF.

The table lists this clone with a few counts. The chain links TRBV5-1 to TRBJ2-3; 10 bases map to TRBD2. The CDR3 runs to 15 residues. CDR1 SGHRS and CDR2 YFSETQ come from the germline V gene. The V segment lost 2 bases and the J segment 5 bases; nucleotides outside the gene matches: 5. CDR3: CASSFNSGGLDTQYF. The CDR3 bases are TGCGCCAGCAGCTTTAATAGCGGGGGGTTAGATACGCAGTATTTT.

The chain has TRBV5-1 and TRBJ1-6; TRBD1 matches at 9 bases. Germline V gives CDR1 SGHRS, CDR2 YFSETQ. CDR3 size: 15 residues. Trimming took 0 bases from V and 7 from J; bases not matched to a gene: 2. The chain's CDR3 is CASSLDRGQNSPLHF. The CDR3 coding sequence is TGCGCCAGCAGCTTGGACAGGGGGCAAAATTCACCCCTCCACTTT.

As DNA, the CDR3 is TGTGCCAGCAGCTGGGGTGGCGGGCGAAACACCGGGGAGCTGTTTTTT. It specifies CASSWGGGRNTGELFF. The chain combines TRBV7-2 with TRBJ2-2; D perhaps matches TRBD2 (5 bases). The ends were cut back, 4 bases at V and 2 bases at J, with 14 bases in the middle. CDR1 is SGHTA and CDR2 is FQGNSA in the germline V gene. The CDR3 length is 16 residues.

This clone was detected only a few times. This rearrangement joins TRBV6-1 to TRBJ1-5; tentatively, D is TRBD1 (5 bases). The CDR3 is 13 residues long. Germline V gene data show CDR1 as MNHNS and CDR2 as SASEGT. V gave up 3 bases and J gave up 6 bases, with 9 bases separating them. The CDR3 DNA sequence: TGTGCCAGCAGTGAGTCAGGGCGTCAGCCCCAGCATTTT. Its translation: CASSESGRQPQHF.

This chain uses TRBV9 with TRBJ2-7; D unclear. CDR3 size: 15 residues. With 0 bases removed from V and 0 bases from J, the gap between germline ends came to 10 bases. Germline V gene sequence: CDR1 SGDLS, CDR2 YYNGEE. The CDR3 reads CASSVGSQFSYEQYF. CDR3 DNA sequence: TGTGCCAGCAGCGTAGGGTCCCAGTTCTCCTACGAGCAGTACTTC.

V and J are TRBV19 and TRBJ1-2; D remains ambiguous. The CDR3 contains 14 residues. Germline V CDR1 and CDR2: LNHDA, SQIVND (reference sequence). The V gene lost 3 bases and the J gene lost 7 bases, with 15 bases spanning the gap. The DNA for the CDR3 is TGTGCCAGTAGTATTACGTTTAGTTCCGGTGGCTACACCTTC. It yields the protein CASSITFSSGGYTF.

The rearrangement uses TRBV7-3 and TRBJ1-4; 8 nucleotides match TRBD1. The CDR3 covers 14 residues. The germline gives CDR1 SGHTA, CDR2 FQGTGA. The V gene end was trimmed by 5 bases and the J gene end by 5 bases; junction bases not matched to a gene: 4. CDR3 nucleotides: TGTGCCAGCAGCGTGGACAGGGAGAATGAAAAACTGTTTTTT. Its translation is CASSVDRENEKLFF.

This clone was counted a single time. The rearrangement joins TRBV4-3 to TRBJ2-3; D might be TRBD2 (5 bases). Trimming removed 0 bases at V and 2 bases at J, with 12 bases between. Looked up from germline, CDR1 is LGHNA and CDR2 is YSLEER. The CDR3 runs 16 residues. CDR3 sequence: CASSQDAGGYTDTQYF. The CDR3 bases are TGCGCCAGCAGCCAAGATGCTGGAGGTTACACAGATACGCAGTATTTT.

V is TRBV24-1 and J is TRBJ2-5, with 8 bases fitting TRBD2. The CDR3 loop spans 15 amino acids. The ends lost 4 bases at V and 0 bases at J; junction bases unmatched: 3. Germline assignment: CDR1 KGHDR and CDR2 SFDVKD. The CDR3 region is CATSDSGGHQETQYF. CDR3 nucleotide sequence: TGTGCCACCAGTGACAGCGGGGGCCACCAAGAGACCCAGTACTTC.